This T cell receptor beta chain came from a study of blood T cell repertoires in COVID-19. Produced via immunoSEQ multiplex PCR; TCRdb's table is partial and in-frame only. The top ten hold 6% to 7% of the sample, which has 150,000 or so clones, 85% to 90% seen once. Germline lookup yields CDR1 MNHNS and CDR2 SASEGT. Trimming left V 7 bases short and J 2 bases short, with 9 bases between. This CDR3 comprises 13 residues. The sample consisted of peripheral blood. The receptor's source is an elderly man with acute or convalescent COVID-19. The rearrangement joins TRBV6-1 to TRBJ1-5; no reliable D call. CDR3 in amino acids: CASTPTGNQPQHF. For the CDR3, the DNA is TGTGCCAGCACCCCTACCGGCAATCAGCCCCAGCATTTT.